The 6 T cell receptor beta chains in this list originate from one sample, sequenced in a study of cytomegalovirus exposure and HLA in healthy donors. 13 Jbeta primers and 60 Vbeta primers were used for the PCR. The method was immunoSEQ multiplex PCR; TCRdb's version includes in-frame clones alone and lacks a portion of them. The sample holds roughly 200,000 clones; about 13% are singletons and the top ten take more than 7%. Sequenced input: PBMCs. Receptors were obtained from a middle-aged man in good health and CMV-seropositive.

The chain employs TRBV19 and TRBJ2-1; D gene ambiguous. Per germline, CDR1 LNHDA and CDR2 SQIVND (reference sequence). This CDR3 has 13 amino acids. V was clipped by 6 bases and J by 6 bases, with 12 bases between them. The chain's CDR3 is CASSLYVPNEQFF. CDR3 bases: TGTGCCAGTAGCCTATATGTCCCCAATGAGCAGTTCTTC.

This clone was counted a few times. This chain connects TRBV29-1 to TRBJ1-2; D may be TRBD1 (6 bases). The CDR3 has 14 residues. CDR1 SQVTM and CDR2 ANQGSEA come from the germline V gene. Trimming pared 4 bases from V and 2 bases from J, leaving 14 bases between. The CDR3 bases are TGCAGCGTTGTTGGGGGGGCACGGAACTATGGCTACACCTTC. Translated: CSVVGGARNYGYTF. Complete variable domain (other parts from reference TRBV29-1 and TRBJ1-2): SAVISQKPSRDICQRGTSLTIQCQVDSQVTMMFWYRQQPGQSLTLIATANQGSEATYESGFVIDKFPISRPNLTFSTLTVSNMSPEDSSIYLCSVVGGARNYGYTFGSGTRLTVV.

The rearrangement uses TRBV4-3 and TRBJ2-1, with D tentatively TRBD2 (5 bases). The V gene's germline CDR1 is LGHNA and CDR2 YSLEER. Trimming removed 0 bases at V and 3 bases at J, with 9 bases between. This CDR3 spans 15 amino acids. CDR3 sequence: CASSQDGGRYNEQFF. In DNA form, the CDR3 reads TGCGCCAGCAGCCAAGACGGCGGGCGCTACAATGAGCAGTTCTTC.

This clone was observed a handful of times. CDR3 nucleotide sequence: TGTGCCAGTACCCCCCTCGGCGTCGGAGGCAATCAGCCCCAGCATTTT. It is translated as CASTPLGVGGNQPQHF. The V gene is TRBV19, the J gene TRBJ1-5; D remains ambiguous. This CDR3 comprises 16 residues. Trimming took off 7 bases at V and 2 bases at J, with 18 bases between the two ends. Germline V gene sequence: CDR1 LNHDA, CDR2 SQIVND (reference sequence).

The chain recombines TRBV6-6 with TRBJ1-3; TRBD1 matches at 10 bases. The CDR3 runs 15 residues. Germline CDR1 and CDR2: MNHNY and SVGAGI (reference sequence). V shed 2 bases, J shed 2 bases, and the junction held 0 bases outside the gene matches. The CDR3 nucleotides read TGTGCCAGCAGTTACGACAGGGGGCCTGGAAACACCATATATTTT. It encodes CASSYDRGPGNTIYF.

This clone was recorded a few times. The chain carries TRBV6-1 and TRBJ2-1, with 11 bases matching TRBD1. J was trimmed by 8 bases and V by 6 bases; bases with no gene match: 6. This CDR3 contains 14 residues. Germline lookup yields CDR1 MNHNS and CDR2 SASEGT. The CDR3 coding sequence is TGTGCCAGCAGGAGGACAGGGGGCCGGGATGAGCAGTTCTTC. Translating it yields CASRRTGGRDEQFF.